This T cell receptor beta chain is from a study of T cell repertoires in aging, cancer and after chemotherapy. Study summary: Some 9.4 million TCR reads made up the full dataset.

Multiplex touch-down PCR with TRB-A/B primers amplified rearranged V-D-J TRB sequences. TCRdb reprocessed the multiplex PCR reads via MiXCR and lists one record per CDR3 protein. This sample has about 4,100 distinct CDR3 sequences, with about 23% found just once. TCR beta rearrangements were amplified from peripheral blood genomic DNA. Germline trimming cut 3 bases from V and 7 bases from J; bases unmatched to any gene: 10. Per germline, CDR1 LNHDA and CDR2 SQIVND (reference sequence). This CDR3 spans 15 amino acids. Whole-study results and caveats: Compared with age-matched healthy donors, untreated hematological or solid cancer patients showed higher blood TCR clonality.

By sample share, this clonotype is medium-sized. The target antigen is unknown. The source material was blood. J is TRBJ2-7 and V is TRBV19, with 9 bases aligning to TRBD2. The TCR originated in a human donor with a solid tumor. The CDR3 bases are TGTGCCAGTAGTATGGTGGAGGGACTAGCTTATGAGCAGTACTTC. It is translated as CASSMVEGLAYEQYF.